This TCR beta chain is drawn from a study of blood T cell repertoires in COVID-19. TCRdb's table, derived via immunoSEQ multiplex PCR, lists solely in-frame clones and lacks some. The table includes fewer than 400,000 clones, approximately 83% detected once. The sequenced sample was PBMCs or T cells enriched from blood (not recorded which). This receptor was taken from a man aged 30 to 45 who had recovered from COVID-19.

The CDR3 bases are TGTGCCAGCAGCCAGACGCCGGGTTACGAGCAGTACTTC. It specifies CASSQTPGYEQYF. The rearrangement joins TRBV4-2 to TRBJ2-7; D gene uncertain. The CDR3 spans 13 residues. Trimming removed 3 bases at V and 4 bases at J, with 10 bases between. Germline values: CDR1 LGHNA, CDR2 YNFKEQ.